This T cell receptor beta chain was sequenced in a study of OX40 agonist ivuxolimab in advanced cancers. Assay used: immunoSEQ multiplex PCR; TCRdb lists only in-frame clones, some missing. The sample lists roughly 77,000 clones; approximately 92% were seen once. V lost 6 bases and J lost 5; bases outside the gene matches: 5. Looked up from germline, CDR1 is ENHRY and CDR2 is SYGVKD. The CDR3 is 14 residues long. The chain has TRBV10-3 and TRBJ2-1; 9 positions agree with TRBD2. The sample consisted of CD4+ or CD8+ T cells sorted from blood, taken in a trial of the OX40 agonist ivuxolimab. The receptor's source is an adult with an advanced solid tumor such as melanoma, head and neck, liver or kidney cancer. CDR3 region: CAIRPSGTNNEQFF. As DNA, the CDR3 is TGTGCCATCAGGCCTAGCGGGACAAACAATGAGCAGTTCTTC.